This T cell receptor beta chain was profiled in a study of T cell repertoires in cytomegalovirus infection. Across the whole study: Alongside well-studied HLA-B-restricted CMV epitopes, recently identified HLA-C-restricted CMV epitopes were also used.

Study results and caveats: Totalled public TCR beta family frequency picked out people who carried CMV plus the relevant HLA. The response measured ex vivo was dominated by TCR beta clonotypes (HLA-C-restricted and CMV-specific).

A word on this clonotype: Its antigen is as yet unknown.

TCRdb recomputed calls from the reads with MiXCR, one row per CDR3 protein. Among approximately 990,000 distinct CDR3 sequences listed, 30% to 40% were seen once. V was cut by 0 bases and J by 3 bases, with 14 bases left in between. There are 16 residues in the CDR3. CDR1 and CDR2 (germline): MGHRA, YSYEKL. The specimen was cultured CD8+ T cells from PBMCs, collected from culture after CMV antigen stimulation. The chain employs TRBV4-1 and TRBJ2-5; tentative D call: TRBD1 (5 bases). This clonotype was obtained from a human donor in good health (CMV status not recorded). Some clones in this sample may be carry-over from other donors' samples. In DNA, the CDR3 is TGCGCCAGCAGCCAAGACCCCGGATTAGGGGAAGAGACCCAGTACTTC. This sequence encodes CASSQDPGLGEETQYF.